This paragraph reports one TCR beta chain. What it binds is not known. This CDR3 contains 16 residues. Germline trimming cut 6 bases from V and 3 bases from J; bases unmatched to any gene: 13. Germline assignment: CDR1 SNHLY and CDR2 FYNNEI. The data are from a study of glioma-infiltrating T cells after dendritic cell vaccination. Study-wide results and caveats: Longer survival after dendritic cell vaccination followed higher pretreatment TIL content.

TCRB CDR3 was amplified from 2 ug genomic DNA or less. Sequencing was performed with immunoSEQ multiplex PCR; in TCRdb, only in-frame clones are kept and a portion is missing. This sample has 20,000 or so clones, with 79% found just once. The chain is built from TRBV2 and TRBJ1-1; TRBD1 matches at 7 bases. The specimen was blood, collected before dendritic cell vaccination. This sequence originates from a human donor with glioblastoma. The CDR3 region is CASRDISGGPYTEAFF. CDR3 DNA: TGTGCCAGCAGAGACATTTCAGGGGGACCTTACACTGAAGCTTTCTTT.